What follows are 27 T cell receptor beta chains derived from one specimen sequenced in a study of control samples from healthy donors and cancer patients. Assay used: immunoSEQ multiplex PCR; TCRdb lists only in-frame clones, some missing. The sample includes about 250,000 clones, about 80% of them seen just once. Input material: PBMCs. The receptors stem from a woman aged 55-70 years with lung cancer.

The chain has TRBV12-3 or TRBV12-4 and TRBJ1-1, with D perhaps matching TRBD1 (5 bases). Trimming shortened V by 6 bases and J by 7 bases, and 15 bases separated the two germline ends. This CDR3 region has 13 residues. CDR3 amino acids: CASRGTHRSEAFF. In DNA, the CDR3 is TGTGCCAGCAGGGGGACCCACCGGAGTGAAGCTTTCTTT.

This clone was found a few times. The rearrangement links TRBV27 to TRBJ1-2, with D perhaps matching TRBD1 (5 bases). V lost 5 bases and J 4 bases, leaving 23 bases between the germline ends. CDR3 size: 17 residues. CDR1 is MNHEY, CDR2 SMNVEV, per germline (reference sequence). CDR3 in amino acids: CASSPSLLGRGSYGYTF. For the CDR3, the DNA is TGTGCCAGCAGTCCCTCACTGTTGGGGAGGGGCTCCTATGGCTACACCTTC.

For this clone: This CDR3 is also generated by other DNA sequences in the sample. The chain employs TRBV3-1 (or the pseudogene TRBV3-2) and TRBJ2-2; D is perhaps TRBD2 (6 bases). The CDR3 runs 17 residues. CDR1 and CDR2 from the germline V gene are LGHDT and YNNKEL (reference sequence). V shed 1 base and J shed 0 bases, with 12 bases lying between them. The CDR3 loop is CASSQGPAGPNTGELFF. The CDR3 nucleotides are TGTGCCAGCAGCCAAGGGCCCGCGGGACCGAACACCGGGGAGCTGTTTTTT.

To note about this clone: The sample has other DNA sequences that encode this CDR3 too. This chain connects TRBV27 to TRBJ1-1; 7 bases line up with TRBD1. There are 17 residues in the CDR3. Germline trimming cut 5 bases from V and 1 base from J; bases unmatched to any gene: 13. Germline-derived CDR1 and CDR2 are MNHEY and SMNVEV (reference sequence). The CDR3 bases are TGTGCCAGCAGTCCCCCCGACAGGGAGTATTGGAACACTGAAGCTTTCTTT. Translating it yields CASSPPDREYWNTEAFF.

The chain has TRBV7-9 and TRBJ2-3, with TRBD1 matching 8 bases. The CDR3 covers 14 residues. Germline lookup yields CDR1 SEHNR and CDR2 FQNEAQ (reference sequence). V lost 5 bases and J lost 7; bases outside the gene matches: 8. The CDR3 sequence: CASSPRDRLYTQYF. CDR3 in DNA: TGTGCCAGCAGCCCCAGGGACAGGCTCTATACGCAGTATTTT.

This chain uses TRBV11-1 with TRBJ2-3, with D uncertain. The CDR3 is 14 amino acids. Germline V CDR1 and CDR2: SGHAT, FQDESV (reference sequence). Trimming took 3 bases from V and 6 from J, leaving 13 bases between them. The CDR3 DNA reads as TGTGCCAGCAGCTTTGGAATAACTGGGGATACGCAGTATTTT. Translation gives CASSFGITGDTQYF.

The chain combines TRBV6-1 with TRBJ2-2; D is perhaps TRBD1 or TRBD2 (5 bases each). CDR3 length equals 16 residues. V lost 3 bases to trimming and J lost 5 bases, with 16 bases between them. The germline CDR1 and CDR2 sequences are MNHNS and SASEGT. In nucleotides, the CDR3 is TGTGCCAGCAGTGATTTAGTGGTGGGGGTTACCGGGGAGCTGTTTTTT. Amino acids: CASSDLVVGVTGELFF.

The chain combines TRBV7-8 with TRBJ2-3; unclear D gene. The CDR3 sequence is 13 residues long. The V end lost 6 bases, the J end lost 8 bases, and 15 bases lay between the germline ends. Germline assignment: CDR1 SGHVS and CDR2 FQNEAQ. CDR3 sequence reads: CASRDRAAGTQYF. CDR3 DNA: TGTGCCAGCAGAGATAGGGCTGCTGGTACGCAGTATTTT.

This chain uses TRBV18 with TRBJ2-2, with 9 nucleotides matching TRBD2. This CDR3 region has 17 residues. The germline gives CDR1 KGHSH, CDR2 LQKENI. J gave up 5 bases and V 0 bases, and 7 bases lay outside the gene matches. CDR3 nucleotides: TGTGCCAGCTCACCACCGCCTAGCGGGGTTTATACCGGGGAGCTGTTTTTT. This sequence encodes CASSPPPSGVYTGELFF.

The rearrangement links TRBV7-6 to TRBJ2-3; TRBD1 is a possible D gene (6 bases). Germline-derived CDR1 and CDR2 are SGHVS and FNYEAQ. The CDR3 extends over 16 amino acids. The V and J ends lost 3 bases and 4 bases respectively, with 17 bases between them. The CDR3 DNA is TGTGCCAGCAGCTTGATGACCCGGACAGTGGCAGATACGCAGTATTTT. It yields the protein CASSLMTRTVADTQYF.

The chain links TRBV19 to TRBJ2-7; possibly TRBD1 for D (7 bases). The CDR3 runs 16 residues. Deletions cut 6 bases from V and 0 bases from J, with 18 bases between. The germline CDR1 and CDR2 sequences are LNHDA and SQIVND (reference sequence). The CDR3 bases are TGTGCCAGTAGCGTTGGGGGGACAGTAAGCTCCTACGAGCAGTACTTC. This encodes CASSVGGTVSSYEQYF.

The CDR3 sequence is CASRLTVANYGYTF. The CDR3, as DNA: TGTGCCAGCAGACTGACAGTAGCTAACTATGGCTACACCTTC. The rearrangement uses TRBV28 and TRBJ1-2; a possible D gene is TRBD1 (5 bases). The CDR3 runs to 14 residues. Looked up from germline, CDR1 is MDHEN and CDR2 is SYDVKM. Trimming cost V 6 bases and J 0 bases, with 11 bases left between them.

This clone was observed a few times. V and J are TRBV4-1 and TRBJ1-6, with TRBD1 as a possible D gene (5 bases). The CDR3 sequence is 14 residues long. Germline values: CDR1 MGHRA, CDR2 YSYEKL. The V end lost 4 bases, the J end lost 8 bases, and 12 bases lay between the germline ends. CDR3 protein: CASSPQGSDSPLHF. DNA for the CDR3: TGCGCCAGCAGCCCCCAGGGAAGCGATTCACCCCTCCACTTT.

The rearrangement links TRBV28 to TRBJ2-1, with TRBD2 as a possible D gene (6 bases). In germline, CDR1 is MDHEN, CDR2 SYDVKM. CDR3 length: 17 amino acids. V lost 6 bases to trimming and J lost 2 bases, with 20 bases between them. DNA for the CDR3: TGTGCCAGCAGCCCCCCGGGAGCGGCGTGGGCCTACAATGAGCAGTTCTTC. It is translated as CASSPPGAAWAYNEQFF.

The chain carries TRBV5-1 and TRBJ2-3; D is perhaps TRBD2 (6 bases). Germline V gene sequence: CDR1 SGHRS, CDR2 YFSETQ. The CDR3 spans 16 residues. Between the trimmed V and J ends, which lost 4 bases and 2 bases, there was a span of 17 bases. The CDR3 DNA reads TGCGCCAGCAGCGGCTATACGGGGGACCTCACAGATACGCAGTATTTT. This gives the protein CASSGYTGDLTDTQYF.

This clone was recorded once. CDR3 DNA: TGTGCCAGCAGCCGTGAGGACAGGGAAAAACTGTTTTTT. Amino acids: CASSREDREKLFF. This chain uses TRBV9 with TRBJ1-4; 7 bases are shared with TRBD1. J lost 8 bases, V lost 4 bases, and 5 bases had no gene match. The CDR3 extends over 13 amino acids. The germline V gene has CDR1 SGDLS and CDR2 YYNGEE. The entire variable domain, with the rest obtained from reference TRBV9 and TRBJ1-4, is as follows: DSGVTQTPKHLITATGQRVTLRCSPRSGDLSVYWYQQSLDQGLQFLIQYYNGEERAKGNILERFSAQQFPDLHSELNLSSLELGDSALYFCASSREDREKLFFGSGTQLSVL.

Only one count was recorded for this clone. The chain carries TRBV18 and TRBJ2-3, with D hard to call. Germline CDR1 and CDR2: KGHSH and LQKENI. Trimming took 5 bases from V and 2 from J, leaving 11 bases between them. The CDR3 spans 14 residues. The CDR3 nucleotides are TGTGCCAGCTCATCAAACTTCTACACAGATACGCAGTATTTT. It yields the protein CASSSNFYTDTQYF.

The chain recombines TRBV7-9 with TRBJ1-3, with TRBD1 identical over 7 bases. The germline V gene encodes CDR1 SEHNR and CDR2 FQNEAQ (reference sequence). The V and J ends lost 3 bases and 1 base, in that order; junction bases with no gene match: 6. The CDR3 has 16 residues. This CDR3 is CASSFPGQISGNTIYF. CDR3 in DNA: TGTGCCAGCAGCTTTCCGGGACAGATATCTGGAAACACCATATATTTT.

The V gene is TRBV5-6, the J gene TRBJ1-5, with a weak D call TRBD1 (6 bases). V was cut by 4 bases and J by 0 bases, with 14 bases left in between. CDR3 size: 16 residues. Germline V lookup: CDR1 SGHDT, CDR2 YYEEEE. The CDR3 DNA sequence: TGTGCCAGCAGCCGCCGACAGGTGGGTAGCAATCAGCCCCAGCATTTT. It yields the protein CASSRRQVGSNQPQHF.

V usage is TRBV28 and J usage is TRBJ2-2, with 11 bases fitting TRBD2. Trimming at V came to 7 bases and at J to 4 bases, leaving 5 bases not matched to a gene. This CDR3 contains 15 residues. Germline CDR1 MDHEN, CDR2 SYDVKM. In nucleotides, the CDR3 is TGTGCCAGCATGCCTAGCGGGAGGTCCACCGGGGAGCTGTTTTTT. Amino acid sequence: CASMPSGRSTGELFF.

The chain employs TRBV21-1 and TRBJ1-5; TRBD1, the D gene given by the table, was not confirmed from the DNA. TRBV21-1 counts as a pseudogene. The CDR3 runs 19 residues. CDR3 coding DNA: TGTGCCAGCAGTCCCCGGGACAGGGCCTCCCCTAGGGGCAATCAGCCCCAGCATTTT. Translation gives CASSPRDRASPRGNQPQHF.

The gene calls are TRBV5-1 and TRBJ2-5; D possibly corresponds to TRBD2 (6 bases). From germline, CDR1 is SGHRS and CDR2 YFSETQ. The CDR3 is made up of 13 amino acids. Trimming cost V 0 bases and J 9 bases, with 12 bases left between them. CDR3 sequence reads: CASSLGGGEAQYF. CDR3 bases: TGCGCCAGCAGCTTGGGAGGAGGGGAGGCCCAGTACTTC. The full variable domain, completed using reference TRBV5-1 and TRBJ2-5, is KAGVTQTPRYLIKTRGQQVTLSCSPISGHRSVSWYQQTPGQGLQFLFEYFSETQRNKGNFPGRFSGRQFSNSRSEMNVSTLELGDSALYLCASSLGGGEAQYFGPGTRLLVL.

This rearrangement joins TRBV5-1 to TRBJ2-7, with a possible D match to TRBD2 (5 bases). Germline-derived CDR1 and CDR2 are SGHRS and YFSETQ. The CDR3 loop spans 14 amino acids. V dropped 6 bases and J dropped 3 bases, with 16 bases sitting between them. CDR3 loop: CASTPQGSDYEQYF. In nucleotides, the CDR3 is TGCGCCAGCACCCCTCAAGGGAGCGACTACGAGCAGTACTTC. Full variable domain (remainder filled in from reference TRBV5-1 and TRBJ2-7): KAGVTQTPRYLIKTRGQQVTLSCSPISGHRSVSWYQQTPGQGLQFLFEYFSETQRNKGNFPGRFSGRQFSNSRSEMNVSTLELGDSALYLCASTPQGSDYEQYFGPGTRLTVT.

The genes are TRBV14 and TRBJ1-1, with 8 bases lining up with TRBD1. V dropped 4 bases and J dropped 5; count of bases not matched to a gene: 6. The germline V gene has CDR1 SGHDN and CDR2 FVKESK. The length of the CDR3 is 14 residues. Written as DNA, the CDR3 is TGTGCCAGCAGCCCAGGGGGCCTAAGGACTGAAGCTTTCTTT. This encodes CASSPGGLRTEAFF. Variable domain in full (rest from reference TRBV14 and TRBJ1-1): EAGVTQFPSHSVIEKGQTVTLRCDPISGHDNLYWYRRVMGKEIKFLLHFVKESKQDESGMPNNRFLAERTGGTYSTLKVQPAELEDSGVYFCASSPGGLRTEAFFGQGTRLTVV.

The CDR3 here is CASSPVGADYGYTF. CDR3 sequence (DNA): TGTGCCAGCAGCCCCGTCGGGGCCGACTATGGCTACACCTTC. The chain joins TRBV5-4 to TRBJ1-2, with D perhaps TRBD1 (5 bases). Trimming removed 4 bases at V and 3 bases at J, with 13 bases between. This CDR3 spans 14 amino acids. In germline, CDR1 is SGHNT, CDR2 YYREEE (reference sequence). The full variable domain, with the rest looked up from reference TRBV5-4 and TRBJ1-2, is ETGVTQSPTHLIKTRGQQVTLRCSSQSGHNTVSWYQQALGQGPQFIFQYYREEENGRGNFPPRFSGLQFPNYSSELNVNALELDDSALYLCASSPVGADYGYTFGSGTRLTVV.

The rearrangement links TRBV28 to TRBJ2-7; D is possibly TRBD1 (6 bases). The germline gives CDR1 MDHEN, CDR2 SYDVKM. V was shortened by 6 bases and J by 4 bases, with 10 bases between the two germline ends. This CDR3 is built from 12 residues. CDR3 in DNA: TGTGCCAGCAGCCTTGACAGGTACGAGCAGTACTTC. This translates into CASSLDRYEQYF.

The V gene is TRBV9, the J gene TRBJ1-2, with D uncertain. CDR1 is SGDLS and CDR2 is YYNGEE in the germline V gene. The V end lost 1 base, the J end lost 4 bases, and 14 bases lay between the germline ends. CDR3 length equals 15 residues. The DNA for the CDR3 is TGTGCCAGCAGCGTACTGGGGTCCGGGCTCTATGGCTACACCTTC. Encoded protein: CASSVLGSGLYGYTF.